This TCR beta chain was profiled in a study of molecular identifiers for immune sequencing clone quantification. Findings and caveats of the study: Jurkat TCR RNA that was spiked in from one cell was reportedly detectable among one million naive cells.

TCRdb independently ran MiXCR on the PCR reads; one entry per CDR3 protein. Seen here are approximately 550,000 distinct CDR3 sequences, about a fifth observed once, and the top ten hold about 0.8%. This clonotype was seen ten or more times. Its antigen is as yet unknown. V gave up 6 bases and J gave up 0 bases, with 8 bases separating them. CDR3 length: 13 amino acids. Germline CDR1 is MDHEN and CDR2 is SYDVKM. The receptor's source is a human donor in good health. Some libraries in this study had Jurkat cell RNA spiked in. The sample consisted of naive CD8+ T cells from blood, with Jurkat cell RNA spiked in. Subset described: FACS-sorted CD8+CD4-CCR7+CD45RA+ naive T cells. The V call is TRBV28, the J call TRBJ1-1, with D uncertain. CDR3 residues: CASSRRMNTEAFF. CDR3 nucleotide sequence: TGTGCCAGCAGCCGTAGGATGAACACTGAAGCTTTCTTT.